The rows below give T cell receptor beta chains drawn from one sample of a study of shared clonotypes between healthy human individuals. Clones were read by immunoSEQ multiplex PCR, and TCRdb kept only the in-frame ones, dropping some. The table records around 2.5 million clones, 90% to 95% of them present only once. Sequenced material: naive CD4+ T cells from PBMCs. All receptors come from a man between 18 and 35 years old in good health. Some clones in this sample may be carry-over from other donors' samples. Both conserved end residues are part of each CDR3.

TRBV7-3,CASSLDGGNYGYTF
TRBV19,CASSSITSGTRNEQFF
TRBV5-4,CASSITGYSGNTIYF
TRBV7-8,CASSLSFAIGIYTF
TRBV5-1,CASSLRQFNTEAFF
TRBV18,CASSPAYDTEAFF
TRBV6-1,CASSEAKLADITYEQYF
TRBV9,CASSVDGRGWTNEKLFF
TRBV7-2,CASSPRTGDSTIYF
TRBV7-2,CASSFDYARYNEQFF
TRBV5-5,CASSLAPLGMYEQYF
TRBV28,CASSSSTGAKPQHF
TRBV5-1,CASSLGAVSYNEQFF
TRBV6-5,CASGDAIGTYGYTF
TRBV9,CASSVSPRRTEAFF